A selection of T cell receptor beta chains follows, all from one sample in a study of patients and donors after allogeneic stem cell transplantation. From the RT-PCR reads, TCRdb called clonotypes with MiXCR, one entry per CDR3 protein. The sample contains approximately 200,000 distinct CDR3 sequences, 38% of which appear only once. Sequencing input: blood, either unsorted or a sorted T cell fraction (not recorded which). The source of these receptors is a human donor who was either an allogeneic HSCT recipient or a stem cell or donor lymphocyte infusion donor (not recorded which). It is not recorded whose cells these are; they may come from a transplant donor. CDR3s include the opening cysteine and the closing phenylalanine or tryptophan. The order of the fields is V gene, CDR3 protein.

>TRBV5-1
CASSFVGTEEKLFF
>TRBV7-2
CASNKQVLSNSPLHF
>TRBV5-1
CASSARPRQESNYGYTF
>TRBV12-3/TRBV12-4
CASSFSQMNTEAFF
>TRBV12-3/TRBV12-4
CASSFWAANSNQPQHF
>TRBV11-2
CASSLTARNEKLFF
>TRBV4-2
CASKPWVDTEAFF
>TRBV10-3
CAISVGGLTEAFF
>TRBV6-5
CASSYTTGYNSPLHF
>TRBV10-3
CAVQTLWGSPLHF
>TRBV7-6
CASSLKRKGAPDNSPLHF
>TRBV12-3/TRBV12-4
CASSRSGELFF
>TRBV6-6
CASSYLKFDQPQHF
>TRBV6-5
CASSLGLAELNTGELFF
>TRBV6-6
CASSYWSGGQETQYF
>TRBV4-1
CASSLQTETNTEAFF
>TRBV5-1
CASSLGVNGQPQHF
>TRBV30
CAWSVLGQWHF
>TRBV12-3/TRBV12-4
CASSFQRGDTGELFF
>TRBV29-1
CSVETGVGEKLFF
>TRBV12-3/TRBV12-4
CASSLENDYNSPLHF
>TRBV6-1
CASTYQEMNTEAFF
>TRBV12-3/TRBV12-4
CASSRQADTEAFF
>TRBV20-1
CSAIGSLSGASYEQYF
>TRBV2
CAGKGAAAPAAELFF
>TRBV6-2/TRBV6-3
CASRGIAEAFF
>TRBV12-3/TRBV12-4
CASSPSVYQPQHF
>TRBV12-3/TRBV12-4
CASSPRTSGGAIPYNEQFF
>TRBV5-1
CASSLVRQGIGGEQYF
>TRBV29-1
CSVPLSGVTDTQYF